What follows is one T cell receptor beta chain and its context. The target antigen is unknown. The record originates from a study of monozygotic twins with inflammatory bowel disease. Findings and limits, study-wide: In the analysis, different T cell subtypes could not be told apart. IBD patients, compared with healthy twins, shared fewer clonotypes with others (especially with disease activity).

TCRdb reprocessed the 5' RACE reads, keeping one entry per CDR3 protein, no DNA. This listing includes 350,000 to 550,000 distinct CDR3 sequences. CDR3 length equals 13 residues. Per the germline V gene, CDR1 is MNHEY and CDR2 is SVGAGI. The TCR sequence derives from a human donor with ulcerative colitis or Crohn's disease, or a healthy co-twin of an affected twin (not recorded which). V is TRBV6-5 and J is TRBJ1-2. Sequencing was done on a sample of blood. Here the CDR3 reads CASSLQKLGGYTF.